One and the same sample provided the 19 T cell receptor beta chains below, sequenced in a study of T-cell reconstitution after alpha-beta-depleted transplantation in children. Preparation of the TCRbeta library was carried out with unique molecular identifiers. TCRdb itself ran the PCR reads through MiXCR, one entry per CDR3 protein. The sample holds hundreds of thousands of distinct CDR3 sequences, over 15% seen once. The input for sequencing was PBMCs from the stem cell graft donor, taken from the stem cell graft. The receptors shown here come from a human donor who donated a stem cell graft to a child with acute myeloid leukemia.

In its sample, this clonotype was seen many times. The CDR3 spells CSALSQGEHIQYF. The CDR3 region has the DNA TGCAGTGCTTTGTCACAGGGGGAGCACATTCAGTACTTC. The V call is TRBV20-1, the J call TRBJ2-4; 8 bases fit TRBD1. The CDR3 consists of 13 residues. V lost 5 bases to trimming and J lost 8 bases; unmatched junction nucleotides: 8. The germline gives CDR1 DFQATT, CDR2 SNEGSKA (reference sequence).

A word on this clonotype: This clone may be a read error of a much larger clone one base away. The chain joins TRBV7-2 to TRBJ1-5; D not certain. Germline loops: CDR1 SGHTA, CDR2 FQGNSA. CDR3 size: 13 residues. V shed 3 bases and J shed 6 bases, with 9 bases lying between them. CDR3: CASSLTRGQPQHF. The CDR3 DNA sequence: TGTGCCAGCAGCTTGACACGGGGTCAGCCCCAGCATTTT.

This clonotype was recorded many times. The chain is built from TRBV5-1 and TRBJ2-1; weak D call: TRBD2 (6 bases). Trimming removed 0 bases from V and 7 bases from J, with 8 bases in between. Germline lookup yields CDR1 SGHRS and CDR2 YFSETQ. This CDR3 is 13 amino acids long. CDR3 residues: CASSLVADNEQFF. The CDR3 nucleotides are TGCGCCAGCAGCTTGGTAGCGGATAATGAGCAGTTCTTC.

The rearrangement joins TRBV6-1 to TRBJ2-3, with D perhaps TRBD1 (5 bases). Per the germline V gene, CDR1 is MNHNS and CDR2 is SASEGT. V was cut by 10 bases and J by 4 bases, with 18 bases left in between. The CDR3 has 14 residues. The CDR3 spells CATHRSTEADTQYF. For the CDR3, the DNA is TGTGCCACCCACCGTTCGACAGAAGCAGATACGCAGTATTTT.

This clonotype was seen at least ten times. The V and J genes are TRBV6-5 and TRBJ2-7; D may be TRBD2 (7 bases). The CDR3 length is 18 residues. Trimming removed 0 bases from V and 1 base from J, with 19 bases in between. Germline V gene sequence: CDR1 MNHEY, CDR2 SVGAGI. This CDR3 is CASSYSGGREGFSYEQYV. For the CDR3, the DNA is TGTGCCAGCAGTTACTCAGGGGGAAGGGAGGGATTTTCCTACGAGCAGTACGTC.

This clonotype occurred many times. The genes are TRBV6-1 and TRBJ1-5; D is undetermined. The V end was cut by 0 bases, the J end by 10 bases, with 7 bases between. Germline loops: CDR1 MNHNS, CDR2 SASEGT. The CDR3 spans 12 residues. The CDR3 here is CASSEAASPQHF. The CDR3 region has the DNA TGTGCCAGCAGTGAAGCGGCTTCACCCCAGCATTTT.

This clonotype was observed many times. The V gene is TRBV29-1, the J gene TRBJ1-4; the D is unclear. This CDR3 comprises 11 residues. The germline V gene has CDR1 SQVTM and CDR2 ANQGSEA. V lost 2 bases to trimming and J lost 8 bases, with 6 bases between them. CDR3 protein: CSVEKGEKLFF. Here the CDR3 DNA reads TGCAGCGTTGAAAAGGGAGAAAAACTGTTTTTT. The variable domain in full, with the rest retrieved from reference TRBV29-1 and TRBJ1-4, is SAVISQKPSRDICQRGTSLTIQCQVDSQVTMMFWYRQQPGQSLTLIATANQGSEATYESGFVIDKFPISRPNLTFSTLTVSNMSPEDSSIYLCSVEKGEKLFFGSGTQLSVL.

In this sample, this clonotype turned up many times. This chain connects TRBV20-1 to TRBJ2-2; no firm D call. This CDR3 spans 17 amino acids. Germline values: CDR1 DFQATT, CDR2 SNEGSKA (reference sequence). V lost 0 bases, J lost 0 bases, and 14 bases lay in between. The CDR3 DNA sequence: TGCAGTGCTAGAGATTATCAGAACCTCGCGAACACCGGGGAGCTGTTTTTT. Translation: CSARDYQNLANTGELFF.

V and J are TRBV4-3 and TRBJ1-2; no clear D. The germline CDR1 and CDR2 sequences are LGHNA and YSLEER. V dropped 4 bases and J dropped 3 bases, with 9 bases sitting between them. This CDR3 spans 13 amino acids. In nucleotides, the CDR3 is TGCGCCAGCAGCCCCCAATCTGACTATGGCTACACCTTC. It encodes CASSPQSDYGYTF.

This clonotype was counted ten times or more. The chain uses TRBV7-9 and TRBJ1-1; TRBD1 might be the D (5 bases). The CDR3 runs 13 residues. V was cut by 5 bases and J by 1 base, with 8 bases left in between. Germline V gene sequence: CDR1 SEHNR, CDR2 FQNEAQ (reference sequence). The CDR3 loop is CASSRTGNTEAFF. The CDR3 region has the DNA TGTGCCAGCAGCCGTACAGGGAACACTGAAGCTTTCTTT.

Many counts were recorded for this clonotype. This chain joins TRBV10-3 and TRBJ2-7; D possibly corresponds to TRBD2 (5 bases). The CDR3 contains 11 residues. V lost 10 bases and J lost 7, with 14 bases in between. Germline assignment: CDR1 ENHRY and CDR2 SYGVKD. The CDR3 region is CATSNTGEQYV. Written as DNA, the CDR3 is TGTGCCACGAGCAATACGGGGGAGCAGTACGTC.

This clonotype was recorded a few times. No conserved phenylalanine or tryptophan is present at the end of the CDR3, so a read error is the likely explanation. The DNA is omitted, as the CDR3 cannot be located on it reliably, and the CDR3 follows TCRdb's listing. V usage is TRBV9 and J usage is TRBJ1-1; TRBD1, as called in the table, went unchecked against the DNA. Germline loops: CDR1 SGDLS, CDR2 YYNGEE. The CDR3 numbers 9 amino acids, ends counted. The CDR3: CARPRGQCV.

This clonotype was counted many times. The CDR3 DNA sequence: TGCGCCAGCAGCTTAGGCCAGGGAGGGTCTGAAGCTTTCTTT. It translates to CASSLGQGGSEAFF. J is TRBJ1-1 and V is TRBV5-1; D possibly corresponds to TRBD1 (5 bases). V dropped 2 bases and J dropped 6 bases, with 14 bases sitting between them. The CDR3 is 14 residues long. Germline V gene sequence: CDR1 SGHRS, CDR2 YFSETQ.

This clonotype was seen ten or more times. The gene calls are TRBV20-1 and TRBJ2-7, with D hard to call. The CDR3 is 13 residues long. Germline lookup yields CDR1 DFQATT and CDR2 SNEGSKA (reference sequence). Trimming stripped 2 bases from V and 0 bases from J, with 8 bases between. In DNA, the CDR3 is TGCAGTGCTAGAAAAGTGAGCTCCTACGAGCAGTACTTC. Its protein is CSARKVSSYEQYF.

CDR3 sequence (DNA): TGTGCCAGCTCGTTCCAGGGGGGAATAAGGAATCAGCCCCAGCATTTT. Translating it yields CASSFQGGIRNQPQHF. This chain uses TRBV18 with TRBJ1-5; 7 nucleotides line up with TRBD1. Germline lookup yields CDR1 KGHSH and CDR2 LQKENI. The CDR3 is 16 amino acids. The trim removed 6 bases at V and 4 bases at J, leaving 12 bases unmatched.

V and J are TRBV7-6 and TRBJ2-2, with 7 bases matching TRBD1. Germline CDR1 SGHVS, CDR2 FNYEAQ. The length of the CDR3 is 17 residues. The trim removed 2 bases at V and 3 bases at J, leaving 9 bases unmatched. CDR3 DNA: TGTGCCAGCAGCTTACCGCGGACAGGACTCGACACCGGGGAGCTGTTTTTT. Translation gives CASSLPRTGLDTGELFF.

This clonotype was counted ten times or more. The chain has TRBV20-1 and TRBJ1-1; D gene unclear. The germline V gene has CDR1 DFQATT and CDR2 SNEGSKA (reference sequence). V lost 6 bases to trimming and J lost 1 base, with 18 bases between them. The CDR3 length is 15 residues. CDR3 sequence: CSAKRGGKENTEAFF. In DNA form, the CDR3 reads TGCAGTGCGAAGCGGGGAGGGAAAGAGAACACTGAAGCTTTCTTT.

In its sample, this clonotype was seen many times. This chain joins TRBV29-1 and TRBJ2-7, with TRBD2 matching over 7 bases. Germline V CDR1 and CDR2: SQVTM, ANQGSEA. J lost 2 bases, V lost 2 bases, and 6 bases had no gene match. This CDR3 region has 14 residues. The CDR3 is CSVERAGVPYEQYF. The CDR3 region has the DNA TGCAGCGTTGAAAGGGCGGGGGTGCCCTACGAGCAGTACTTC.

This clonotype was seen at least ten times. The V and J genes are TRBV7-2 and TRBJ1-2, with D unresolved. The CDR3 has 15 residues. The ends were cut back, 3 bases at V and 2 bases at J, with 13 bases in the middle. CDR1 is SGHTA, CDR2 FQGNSA, per germline. CDR3 in DNA: TGTGCCAGCAGCTTCTCGGAGGGATCGAACTATGGCTACACCTTC. Its protein product is CASSFSEGSNYGYTF.